The entry below describes one T cell receptor (beta chain). Sequencing relied on immunoSEQ assay v3.0, run at survey level. Method: immunoSEQ multiplex PCR; TCRdb's copy keeps in-frame clones and lacks some. The data show over 25,000 clones, 82% seen once. This sample was taken from a study of long-term antiretroviral therapy in people with HIV. CDR3 length equals 14 residues. Germline values: CDR1 SGHRS, CDR2 YFSETQ. Trimming left V 2 bases short and J 2 bases short, with 11 bases between. The source of this sequence is a man between 18 and 35 years old with HIV. J is TRBJ2-7 and V is TRBV5-1; tentatively, D is TRBD1 (5 bases). The sequences come from unsorted PBMCs, collected 0.8 years before starting antiretroviral therapy. The CDR3 loop reads CASSFGQGPYEQYF. The CDR3 DNA follows: TGCGCCAGCAGCTTTGGTCAGGGTCCCTACGAGCAGTACTTC.